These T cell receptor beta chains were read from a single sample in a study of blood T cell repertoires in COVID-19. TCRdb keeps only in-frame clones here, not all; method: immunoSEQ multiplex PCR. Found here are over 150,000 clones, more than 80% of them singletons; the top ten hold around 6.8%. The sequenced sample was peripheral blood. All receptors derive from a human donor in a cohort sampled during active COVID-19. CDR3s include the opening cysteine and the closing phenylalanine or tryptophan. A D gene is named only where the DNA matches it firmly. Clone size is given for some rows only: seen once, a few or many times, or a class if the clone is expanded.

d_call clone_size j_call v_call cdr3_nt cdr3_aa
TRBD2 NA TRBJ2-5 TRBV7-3 TGTGCCAGCAGCCCCGGGGGGGCAGAAACCCAGTACTTC CASSPGGAETQYF
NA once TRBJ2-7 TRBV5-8 TGTGCCAGCAGCTTAATCCGGTCGGGAGTGGGAAACTTC CASSLIRSGVGNF
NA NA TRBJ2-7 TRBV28 TGTGCCAGCAGTTTCTCCAGCGACTACGAGCAGTACTTC CASSFSSDYEQYF
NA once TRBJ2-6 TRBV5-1 TGCGCCAGCAGCCAGGTAGGGGGCTCTGGGGCCAACGTCCTGACTTTC CASSQVGGSGANVLTF
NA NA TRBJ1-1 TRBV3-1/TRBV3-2 TGTGCCAGCAGCCAAGAGGCGACGGGGACTGAAGCTTTCTTT CASSQEATGTEAFF
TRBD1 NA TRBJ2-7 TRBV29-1 TGCAGCGTTGCCGGGACAGGTACATACTACGAGCAGTACTTC CSVAGTGTYYEQYF
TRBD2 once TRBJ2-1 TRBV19 TGTGCCAGTAGTATAGGACTAGCGGGGGGGCAGAATGAGCAGTTCTTC CASSIGLAGGQNEQFF
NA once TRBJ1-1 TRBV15 TGTGCCACCAGCAGAGATACCCTACAGAGTATCACTGAAGCTTTCTTT CATSRDTLQSITEAFF
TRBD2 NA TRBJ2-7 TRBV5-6 TGTGCCAGCAGCTTGGTAGGACTAGCTTACGAGCAGTACTTC CASSLVGLAYEQYF
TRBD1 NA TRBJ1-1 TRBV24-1 TGTGCCACCCCTCACAGGGGCGCCAACACTGAAGCTTTCTTT CATPHRGANTEAFF
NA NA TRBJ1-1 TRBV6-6 TGTGCCAGCAGTCTCCCACGGACGCGGGGGTCCTCTGAAGCTTTCTTT CASSLPRTRGSSEAFF
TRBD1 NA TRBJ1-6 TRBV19 TGTGCCAGTGGGGACAGAAGTAATTCACCCCTCCACTTT CASGDRSNSPLHF
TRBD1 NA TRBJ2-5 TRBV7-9 TGTGCCAGCAGGGCTACAGGGGGCCGGGAGACCCAGTACTTC CASRATGGRETQYF
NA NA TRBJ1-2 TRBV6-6 TGTGCCAGCCTGACGAACTCAGGGGTATATGGCTACACCTTC CASLTNSGVYGYTF
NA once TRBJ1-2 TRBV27 TGTGCCAGCAGAAAAACAGGGATAGATGGCTACACCTTC CASRKTGIDGYTF
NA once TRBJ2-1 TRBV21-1 TGTGCCAGCAGCAAAGATTTAGGAGACAGTTCCTACAATGAGCAGTTCTTC CASSKDLGDSSYNEQFF
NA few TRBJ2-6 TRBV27 TGTGCCAGCAGTTTATCGGAGCACTCTGGGGCCAACGTCCTGACTTTC CASSLSEHSGANVLTF
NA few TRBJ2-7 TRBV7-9 TGTGCCAGCAGCCTACTGACCGAGGGCGAGCAGTACTTC CASSLLTEGEQYF